This TCR beta chain was obtained from a study of TIL therapy for anti-PD-1-resistant metastatic lung cancer. Sequencing used immunoSEQ v3. The method was immunoSEQ multiplex PCR; TCRdb's version includes in-frame clones alone and lacks a portion of them. In the table there are around 50,000 clones, about 70% of which are singletons. Documented time point: pre-treatment sample, taken before nivolumab and TIL therapy. With 2 bases removed from V and 1 base from J, the gap between germline ends came to 9 bases. Germline V gives CDR1 SGHRS, CDR2 YFSETQ. The CDR3 loop spans 15 amino acids. The V gene is TRBV5-1, the J gene TRBJ2-2; possible D gene TRBD1, 6 bases. The receptor comes from a person aged 25 to 85 with non-small cell lung cancer. This specimen consisted of blood, obtained at baseline. CDR3 sequence: CASSFGRGNTGELFF. CDR3 in DNA: TGCGCCAGCAGCTTCGGCAGGGGGAACACCGGGGAGCTGTTTTTT.